This is a list of T cell receptor beta chains from one sample in a study of control samples from healthy donors and cancer patients. The data were produced by immunoSEQ multiplex PCR, yet TCRdb's version contains in-frame clones alone and is incomplete. The sample contains fewer than 30,000 clones, just under 90% of which appear only once. The material sequenced was PBMCs. All receptors come from a woman aged 40 to 50 with lung cancer. Both conserved end residues are part of each CDR3. A D gene is named only where the DNA matches it firmly. Size values are once, few and many counts, or a class for expanded clones, and some rows have none.

CDR3nt	CDR3aa	j_gene	d_gene	v_gene	abundance	len
TGTGCCAGCAGTTCGTATTCCCGGGGTGAAAAACTGTTTTTT	CASSSYSRGEKLFF	TRBJ1-4	.	TRBV28	.	14
TGTGCCAGCAGCTTACAGCGGGGGGGTGCCGGGGAGCTGTTTTTT	CASSLQRGGAGELFF	TRBJ2-2	TRBD2	TRBV11-1	once	15
TGTGCCAGCAGCTTAGCAAGGGGCCTAGAGAATGAGCAGTTCTTC	CASSLARGLENEQFF	TRBJ2-1	.	TRBV7-9	.	15
TGTGCCAGCAGCTTAGTAGGGGGCCAAGATACGCAGTATTTT	CASSLVGGQDTQYF	TRBJ2-3	TRBD1	TRBV7-9	.	14
TGTGCCAGCAGCGCAGCAGCCTGGTGGAACACTGAAGCTTTCTTT	CASSAAAWWNTEAFF	TRBJ1-1	.	TRBV9	once	15
TGTGCCAGCAGCATTTCAGGTTCCTACAATGAGCAGTTCTTC	CASSISGSYNEQFF	TRBJ2-1	.	TRBV7-6	.	14
TGTGCCAGCAGCCCTGGAGGCGGGACAGGGCAGTACTTC	CASSPGGGTGQYF	TRBJ2-7	TRBD1	TRBV3-1/TRBV3-2	few	13
TGTGCCAGCAGCTCCACCCAGGGACTAAACACCGGGGAGCTGTTTTTT	CASSSTQGLNTGELFF	TRBJ2-2	TRBD2	TRBV7-3	.	16
TGCAGCACAAACGGGAGAGGGCCTTCTAGCACAGATACGCAGTATTTT	CSTNGRGPSSTDTQYF	TRBJ2-3	.	TRBV29-1	.	16
TGTGCCAGCAGCGTACTAGCGGGGCAATACAATGAGCAGTTCTTC	CASSVLAGQYNEQFF	TRBJ2-1	TRBD2	TRBV9	.	15
TGCGCCAGCAGCCAAGTAGGTACAGGTATCGCCTATGGCTACACCTTC	CASSQVGTGIAYGYTF	TRBJ1-2	.	TRBV4-1	.	16
TGCGCCAGCAGCCAAGAAACCCCCACTAGCGGGGCCCATAATGAGCAGTTCTTC	CASSQETPTSGAHNEQFF	TRBJ2-1	TRBD2	TRBV4-1	.	18
TGTGCCAGTAGTTGGACAGGCGATAACACTGAAGCTTTCTTT	CASSWTGDNTEAFF	TRBJ1-1	TRBD1	TRBV19	.	14
TGTGCCAGCAGAATTTCGACAGGCTACAATGAGCAGTTCTTC	CASRISTGYNEQFF	TRBJ2-1	.	TRBV5-4	.	14
TGTGCCAGCAGCTTGTTTGGGACAGGTCCCCGACCTTTC	CASSLFGTGPRPF	TRBJ1-2	TRBD1	TRBV5-6	.	13
TGTGCCACCAGTGATTTGGAGGGGTATGGCTACACCTTC	CATSDLEGYGYTF	TRBJ1-2	.	TRBV24-1	.	13
TGCGCCACCTTGGAGGAGGTTGGCTACACCTTC	CATLEEVGYTF	TRBJ1-2	.	TRBV10-2	.	11
TGCGCCAGCAGCCAAGCGGAGGGGAACACTGAAGCTTTCTTT	CASSQAEGNTEAFF	TRBJ1-1	.	TRBV4-1	.	14
TGTGCCAGCAGTTTACGTGGACAGGGTATTCAGCCCCAGCATTTT	CASSLRGQGIQPQHF	TRBJ1-5	TRBD1	TRBV28	.	15
TGTGCCAGCAGCTCAGACGTAGGATTACAGGGGCCGAGGGGGAACGGCTACACCTTC	CASSSDVGLQGPRGNGYTF	TRBJ1-2	TRBD1	TRBV11-2	once	19
TGCGCCAGCAGCTGGTCCCGGGACAGGGTAGGGAAGAACACTGAAGCTTTCTTT	CASSWSRDRVGKNTEAFF	TRBJ1-1	TRBD1	TRBV5-1	.	18
TGTGCCAGCAGCTTCGGGCCTCTGGGGACCCAGTACTTC	CASSFGPLGTQYF	TRBJ2-5	.	TRBV7-3	.	13
TGTGCCAGCAGCGCCGGACAGGGGGCGAACACCGGGGAGCTGTTTTTT	CASSAGQGANTGELFF	TRBJ2-2	TRBD1	TRBV5-5	.	16
TGCGCCAGCCCCCAGGAAAGGTGGGGCCAAGAGACCCAGTACTTC	CASPQERWGQETQYF	TRBJ2-5	.	TRBV23-1	.	15
TGTGCCAGACAGGGTGGCTACACCTTC	CARQGGYTF	TRBJ1-2	.	TRBV6-4	.	9
TGTGCCAGCAGAGGGACAGGGAGAGGCCTCTCCTATAATTCACCCCTCCACTTT	CASRGTGRGLSYNSPLHF	TRBJ1-6	TRBD1	TRBV2	.	18
TGTGCCAGCAGCTTAGACAGGGTAGGGCCATACAATGAGCAGTTCTTC	CASSLDRVGPYNEQFF	TRBJ2-1	.	TRBV11-2	.	16
TGTGCCAGTTACAGGGTTACTAACTATGGCTACACCTTC	CASYRVTNYGYTF	TRBJ1-2	.	TRBV2	.	13
TGTGCCACCAGTGATTTGGGGGGGCAAGAAGCTTTCTTT	CATSDLGGQEAFF	TRBJ1-1	.	TRBV24-1	once	13
TGTGCCAGTAACCGGCGGGGGGGCGCAGATACGCAGTATTTT	CASNRRGGADTQYF	TRBJ2-3	TRBD2	TRBV19	.	14
TGCAGCGTTCAACAGGGACTCGGGGGTACTGAAGCTTTCTTT	CSVQQGLGGTEAFF	TRBJ1-1	.	TRBV29-1	.	14
TGTGCCAGCAGCAATGGACAGGGGGCGCGTGGCTACACCTTC	CASSNGQGARGYTF	TRBJ1-2	TRBD1	TRBV7-2	once	14
TGTGCCAGTAGTATAGATCCAGGAGCGGCGAAGGAGACCCAGTACTTC	CASSIDPGAAKETQYF	TRBJ2-5	.	TRBV19	once	16
TGTGCCAGCAGTTCCACTGGGGGGTCTATCTCCTACGAGCAGTACTTC	CASSSTGGSISYEQYF	TRBJ2-7	.	TRBV28	.	16
TGCAGTGCTAGTAGCGGGGACTCTGGGGCCAACGTCCTGACTTTC	CSASSGDSGANVLTF	TRBJ2-6	TRBD2	TRBV20-1	.	15